These T cell receptor beta chains were read from a single sample in a study of blood T cell repertoires in COVID-19. The data were produced by immunoSEQ multiplex PCR, yet TCRdb's version contains in-frame clones alone and is incomplete. The sample records approximately 28,000 clones, nearly 90% being singletons. Material for sequencing was peripheral blood. The receptors derive from a woman aged 55-70 years with active COVID-19. The conserved cysteine and the conserved F or W are not part of the CDR3 here. D genes are given only for firm matches. Not all rows give a size; the values are once, few, many and, for expanded clones, a class.

d_call	v_call	clone_size	j_call	cdr3_aa
TRBD2	TRBV4-2	-	TRBJ2-1	ASSQESGRVIEQF
TRBD1	TRBV6-6	-	TRBJ1-5	ASSPQGAMLQH
-	TRBV25-1	-	TRBJ2-1	ASSEPGLYEQF
TRBD2	TRBV7-8	-	TRBJ2-5	ASSLGLAGAGQETQY
TRBD1	TRBV5-4	-	TRBJ1-1	ASTRDRESFLWTEAF
TRBD2	TRBV28	-	TRBJ2-1	ASSVPGAGEWHEQF
-	TRBV24-1	-	TRBJ1-5	ATSDLTAGQPQH
TRBD1	TRBV28	once	TRBJ1-5	ASSLMLQGSDQPQH
-	TRBV5-4	-	TRBJ1-2	ASTLITGNQGYT
TRBD1	TRBV4-3	-	TRBJ2-5	ASSQVRYRDRLLYETQY
-	TRBV4-2	-	TRBJ2-1	ASSQDRAGINEQF